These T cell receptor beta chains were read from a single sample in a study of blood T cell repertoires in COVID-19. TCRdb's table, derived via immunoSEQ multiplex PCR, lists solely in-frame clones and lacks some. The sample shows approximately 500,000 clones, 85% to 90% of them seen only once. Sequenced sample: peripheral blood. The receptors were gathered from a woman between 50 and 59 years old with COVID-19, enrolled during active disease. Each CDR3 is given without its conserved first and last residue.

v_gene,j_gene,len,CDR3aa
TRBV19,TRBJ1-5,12,ASSRDEAGQPQH
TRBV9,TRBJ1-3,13,ASSVGGQGGNTIY
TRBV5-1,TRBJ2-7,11,ASSLGQGDEQY
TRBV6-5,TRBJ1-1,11,ASSLGLHTEAF
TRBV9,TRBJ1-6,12,ASSAGQGTTPLH
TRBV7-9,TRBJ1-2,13,ASSPPATALGGYT
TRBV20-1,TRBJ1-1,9,SGGGSTEAF
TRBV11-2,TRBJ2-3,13,ASSWDLASTDTQY
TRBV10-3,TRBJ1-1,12,AISDGTANTEAF
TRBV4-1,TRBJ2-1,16,ASSQESAGGPAYNEQF
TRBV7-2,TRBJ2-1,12,ASGLAGGPHEQF
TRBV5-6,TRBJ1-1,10,ASSPAGTEAF
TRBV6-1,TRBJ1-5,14,ASSDLQGLVNQPQH
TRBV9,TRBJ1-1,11,ASSVFPEAEAF
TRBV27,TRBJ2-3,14,ASSLGSLALADTQY